These 18 T cell receptor beta chains share one sample of origin, sequenced in a study of blood T cells in healthy people across ages. Primers used in a second PCR of roughly 6 to 12 cycles were a sample-barcoded 5' primer and a J-beta primer mix. In TCRdb, the 5' RACE reads were re-called with MiXCR into one record per CDR3 protein. The repertoire holds 850,000 to 1,000,000 distinct CDR3 sequences, with under 50% as singletons. Sequencing input: blood. Source of these receptors: a young man in good health.

This rearrangement joins TRBV4-1 to TRBJ1-6; a weak D match, TRBD1 (6 bases). The CDR3 runs to 13 residues. Germline V lookup: CDR1 MGHRA, CDR2 YSYEKL. Deletions cut 1 base from V and 16 bases from J, with 14 bases between. The CDR3 protein is CASSQVGSGVLHF. As DNA, the CDR3 is TGCGCCAGCAGCCAAGTAGGGTCAGGGGTGCTCCACTTT.

A few counts support this clonotype. V is TRBV25-1 and J is TRBJ2-1; TRBD1 matches at 7 bases. The ends lost 4 bases at V and 2 bases at J; junction bases unmatched: 11. This CDR3 contains 17 residues. CDR1 and CDR2 from the germline V gene are MGHDK and SYGVNS. Here the CDR3 DNA reads TGTGCCAGCAGTGGAGTTTCAGACAGGGACACCTACAATGAGCAGTTCTTC. As protein: CASSGVSDRDTYNEQFF. Filled out from reference TRBV25-1 and TRBJ2-1, the complete variable domain reads EADIYQTPRYLVIGTGKKITLECSQTMGHDKMYWYQQDPGMELHLIHYSYGVNSTEKGDLSSESTVSRIRTEHFPLTLESARPSHTSQYLCASSGVSDRDTYNEQFFGPGTRLTVL.

The CDR3 region is CASITWGGQETQFF. Here the CDR3 DNA reads TGCGCCAGCATAACGTGGGGGGGACAAGAGACCCAGTTCTTC. The chain uses TRBV4-3 and TRBJ2-5, with a weak D call TRBD2 (7 bases). Matching the DNA end better, TRBJ2-1 makes the J call doubtful. The CDR3 is 14 amino acids. Germline V CDR1 and CDR2: LGHNA, YSLEER.

V gene TRBV28 combines with J gene TRBJ2-7, with D hard to call. The V gene's germline CDR1 is MDHEN and CDR2 SYDVKM. V dropped 5 bases and J dropped 0 bases, with 17 bases sitting between them. The length of the CDR3 is 16 residues. DNA of the CDR3: TGTGCCAGCAGTCTCCAATATGGCTTTCCCTCCTACGAGCAGTACTTC. Its protein is CASSLQYGFPSYEQYF.

The J gene is TRBJ2-1, the V gene TRBV14; no firm D call. CDR1 is SGHDN, CDR2 FVKESK, per germline. This CDR3 contains 12 residues. Trimming pared 9 bases from V and 2 bases from J, leaving 8 bases between. CDR3 coding DNA: TGTGCCAGGGGTCCGGCCTACAATGAGCAGTTCTTC. Its protein product is CARGPAYNEQFF.

The chain is built from TRBV12-3 or TRBV12-4 and TRBJ1-6; D remains ambiguous. CDR3 length: 12 amino acids. V gave up 3 bases and J gave up 12 bases, with 9 bases separating them. The CDR3: CASSFPLGPLHF. The CDR3 DNA follows: TGTGCCAGCAGTTTCCCCCTCGGACCCCTCCACTTT.

This clonotype has more than one count but fewer than ten. The genes are TRBV28 and TRBJ2-7, with D tentatively TRBD1 or TRBD2 (6 bases each). Germline CDR1 MDHEN, CDR2 SYDVKM. The CDR3 sequence is 15 residues long. V was clipped by 3 bases and J by 1 base, with 13 bases between them. As DNA, the CDR3 is TGTGCCAGCAGTTTTGCAGGGGCGGGGTCCTACGAGCAGTACTTC. Its translation is CASSFAGAGSYEQYF.

V is TRBV6-5 and J is TRBJ2-3; TRBD1 might be the D (5 bases). The germline gives CDR1 MNHEY, CDR2 SVGAGI. CDR3 length: 15 amino acids. The V and J ends lost 8 bases and 2 bases respectively, with 17 bases between them. CDR3 bases: TGTGCCAGCCGTGCTGGGGCCAGGTACACAGATACGCAGTATTTT. Its protein product is CASRAGARYTDTQYF.

This clonotype was counted only a few times. The genes are TRBV29-1 and TRBJ2-7; D gene ambiguous. This CDR3 spans 14 amino acids. CDR1 is SQVTM and CDR2 is ANQGSEA in the germline V gene. Deletions cut 7 bases from V and 0 bases from J, with 16 bases between. The CDR3 bases are TGCAGCGCTGGCCGGTCGGAGAGCTCCTACGAGCAGTACTTC. Translation gives CSAGRSESSYEQYF.

The chain joins TRBV20-1 to TRBJ2-5, with D possibly TRBD1 on 6 matching bases. V shed 6 bases and J shed 3 bases, with 20 bases lying between them. CDR1 and CDR2 (germline): DFQATT, SNEGSKA (reference sequence). CDR3 length equals 15 residues. The CDR3 nucleotides read TGCAGTGCAAACACCAGGCTGGGGGCTAAAGAGACCCAGTACTTC. Translating it yields CSANTRLGAKETQYF.

This sequence joins TRBV7-9 and TRBJ1-1; D is undetermined. The germline V and J ends were trimmed by 2 bases and 3 bases, with 16 bases remaining between them. CDR3 length: 16 amino acids. CDR1 SEHNR and CDR2 FQNEAQ come from the germline V gene (reference sequence). The CDR3 loop is CASSLPGRFPHTEAFF. CDR3 coding DNA: TGTGCCAGCAGCTTACCCGGACGCTTTCCCCACACTGAAGCTTTCTTT.

The chain uses TRBV21-1 and TRBJ2-2; TRBD1 is the table's D call, not checked against the DNA. TRBV21-1 constitutes a pseudogene. The CDR3 contains 14 residues. The CDR3 sequence: CASLETGKGGELFF. Here the CDR3 DNA reads TGTGCCAGCCTCGAGACAGGGAAAGGAGGGGAGCTGTTTTTT.

The V gene is TRBV5-1, the J gene TRBJ1-6, with D tentatively TRBD1 (6 bases). V was cut by 1 base and J by 8 bases, with 10 bases left in between. Germline loops: CDR1 SGHRS, CDR2 YFSETQ. The CDR3 extends over 14 amino acids. DNA of the CDR3: TGCGCCAGCAGCTTGCAGGGGAGAGATTCACCCCTCCACTTT. Translation gives CASSLQGRDSPLHF.

This chain uses TRBV7-9 with TRBJ2-5, with TRBD1 as a possible D gene (6 bases). Germline loops: CDR1 SEHNR, CDR2 FQNEAQ (reference sequence). V was shortened by 5 bases and J by 11 bases, with 21 bases between the two germline ends. CDR3 size: 14 residues. This CDR3 is CASSLRDTHWEQYF. The CDR3 coding sequence is TGTGCCAGCAGCCTCCGGGACACCCATTGGGAGCAGTACTTC.

The rearrangement joins TRBV20-1 to TRBJ2-1, with 10 bases identical to TRBD2. Germline V gene sequence: CDR1 DFQATT, CDR2 SNEGSKA (reference sequence). The CDR3 extends over 13 amino acids. The DNA of the CDR3 is TGCAGCCGAGTAGCGGGGGGCAACAATGAGCAGTTCTTC. It encodes CSRVAGGNNEQFF.

This sequence joins TRBV11-3 and TRBJ2-7; D perhaps matches TRBD1 (7 bases). Germline assignment: CDR1 SGHNT and CDR2 YENEEA. There are 12 residues in the CDR3. V was clipped by 4 bases and J by 9 bases, with 13 bases between them. The CDR3 DNA reads as TGTGCCAGCAGCTCTCAGGGGGGTCCGCAGTACTTC. It codes for CASSSQGGPQYF.

This chain links TRBV9 with TRBJ2-3; 9 bases fit TRBD1. The CDR3 spans 16 residues. Per germline, CDR1 SGDLS and CDR2 YYNGEE. The trim removed 1 base at V and 5 bases at J, leaving 8 bases unmatched. This CDR3 reads CASSVLGQGIGDTQYF. The DNA of the CDR3 is TGTGCCAGCAGCGTATTGGGACAGGGCATTGGAGATACGCAGTATTTT.

The chain joins TRBV3-1 to TRBJ2-7; D remains ambiguous. Trimming stripped 3 bases from V and 6 bases from J, with 12 bases between. This CDR3 region has 13 residues. CDR1 and CDR2 from the germline V gene are LGHDT and YNNKEL (reference sequence). CDR3 sequence reads: CASSQGMTGEQYF. CDR3 coding DNA: TGTGCCAGCAGCCAGGGTATGACGGGCGAGCAGTACTTC.